The following is a TCR beta chain sequence with its context. Its antigen is currently unknown. V gave up 7 bases and J gave up 4 bases, with 13 bases separating them. The CDR3 contains 13 residues. TCRdb passed the RT-PCR reads through MiXCR, listing each CDR3 protein once. The sample contains under 550,000 distinct CDR3 sequences, 6.5% to 8% of which appear only once. The sample is drawn from a study of response to subunit inactivated influenza vaccine. Broader study findings: That few new T cells are recruited by each seasonal influenza vaccination was the authors' suggestion.

This TCR was recovered from a man aged 50 to 75 who received an inactivated influenza vaccine. The starting material was PBMCs from blood, obtained less than 30 months after vaccination. The rearrangement uses TRBV12-3 or TRBV12-4 and TRBJ1-2; TRBD1 might be the D (5 bases). The CDR3 region is CASTWDQTYGYTF. Written as DNA, the CDR3 is TGTGCCAGCACCTGGGACCAGACCTATGGCTACACCTTC.